This T cell receptor beta chain was identified in a study of regulatory T cells in long-lasting Graves disease. About the research overall: Antithyroid drug intake by newly diagnosed Graves' patients had lasted under 3 months.

Sequencing libraries for TCR beta were prepared with iRepertoire HTBI primers and Arm-PCR of CDR3 regions. TCRdb redid the calling of the multiplex PCR reads with MiXCR, one entry per CDR3 protein. Of approximately 470,000 distinct CDR3 sequences listed, roughly 17% were seen once; the top ten hold 12%. The time point was: newly diagnosed GD, antithyroid drugs for less than 3 months. PBMC-extracted RNA yielded the TCR library. The CDR3 runs 13 residues. Trimming left V 2 bases short and J 4 bases short, with 9 bases between. From germline, CDR1 is MNHEY and CDR2 SMNVEV (reference sequence). The sample was also linked to a second study, of T cells in Graves' hyperthyroidism and ophthalmopathy. That paper adds: When the TCR CDR3 underwent first-round RT-PCR, the HTBI primer set was used. Stable hyperthyroidism was told apart from ophthalmopathy by a model built on 13 V-J features.

This chain links TRBV27 with TRBJ2-7; no definite D call. This specimen consisted of peripheral blood mononuclear cells (PBMCs), obtained at new diagnosis, from a patient treated with antithyroid drugs. The receptor comes from a man in his forties with Graves disease. DNA for the CDR3: TGTGCCAGCAGTTTAGGGCCTAATTACGAGCAGTACTTC. Amino acid sequence: CASSLGPNYEQYF.